The T cell receptor (beta chain) described here comes from a study of shared clonotypes between healthy human individuals. The study, taken as a whole, reports: Sequencing depth was predicted to influence how clonotypes are shared among donors.

V dropped 5 bases and J dropped 0; count of bases not matched to a gene: 9. Germline V gene data show CDR1 as LNHNV and CDR2 as YYDKDF (reference sequence). The CDR3 has 16 amino acids. Profiling relied on immunoSEQ multiplex PCR, and the TCRdb table lists in-frame clones only, not all of them. There are some 680,000 clones in the sample; around three quarters occur only once, and about 1.8% lies in the top ten. A word on this clone: Its specificity is not known.

Everyone who donated was a Caucasian adult who lived in Nashville, Tennessee. This clonotype was sampled from a woman under 40 in good health. The rearrangement joins TRBV15 to TRBJ2-7, with 8 bases aligning to TRBD2. The sample comprised memory CD4+ T cells sorted from blood. The subset: CD45RA-negative fraction. CDR3 protein: CATSGIAGSFSYEQYF. The CDR3 nucleotides are TGTGCCACCAGCGGAATAGCGGGATCTTTCTCCTACGAGCAGTACTTC.